The 9 T cell receptor beta chains presented below share a single source sample, sequenced in a study of identical twins. TCRdb analysed the 5' RACE reads with MiXCR anew, one entry per CDR3 protein. Found here are about 520,000 distinct CDR3 sequences, 22% of them singletons; the top ten hold 0.91%. Separately, the same data were catalogued under a study of T cells expressing NK-cell markers.

Sequencing was done on a sample of CD4+ T cells sorted from blood. These receptors originate from a woman younger than 30 in good health.

This clonotype was found a few times. V gene TRBV20-1 combines with J gene TRBJ2-4; D ambiguous. Trimming removed 2 bases from V and 0 bases from J, with 5 bases in between. Germline CDR1 DFQATT, CDR2 SNEGSKA (reference sequence). The CDR3 covers 13 residues. CDR3 residues: CSARWGAKNIQYF. For the CDR3, the DNA is TGCAGTGCTAGATGGGGAGCCAAAAACATTCAGTACTTC.

Details on this clonotype: A much larger clonotype is one base distant, so this may be a read error. The chain carries TRBV2 and TRBJ2-6; the D is unclear. Germline values: CDR1 SNHLY, CDR2 FYNNEI. V lost 4 bases and J 0 bases, leaving 4 bases between the germline ends. The CDR3 runs 14 residues. CDR3 DNA: TGTGCCAGCAGTGTAACCTCTGGGGCCAACGTCCTGACTTTC. Translated, it gives CASSVTSGANVLTF.

The rearrangement joins TRBV20-1 to TRBJ2-7; D may be TRBD1 (7 bases). Germline CDR1 and CDR2: DFQATT and SNEGSKA (reference sequence). The CDR3 spans 13 residues. V was trimmed by 6 bases and J by 6 bases, leaving 18 bases between them. The CDR3 is CSANPGGGFEQYF. CDR3 nucleotide sequence: TGCAGTGCGAACCCCGGAGGGGGCTTCGAGCAGTACTTC.

The V and J genes are TRBV25-1 and TRBJ1-2; 7 bases align to TRBD1. Germline CDR1 reads MGHDK; CDR2 reads SYGVNS. The CDR3 is 13 residues long. V dropped 1 base and J dropped 8; count of bases not matched to a gene: 4. The CDR3 DNA reads as TGTGCCAGCAGTGAATTGACAGGGTTCGGCTACACCTTC. Encoded protein: CASSELTGFGYTF.

In its sample, this clonotype was seen many times. V usage is TRBV12-3 or TRBV12-4 and J usage is TRBJ2-7, with D possibly matching TRBD1 (6 bases). CDR3 length: 13 amino acids. V dropped 3 bases and J dropped 4 bases, with 10 bases sitting between them. The CDR3 protein is CASSFTGSYEQYF. DNA for the CDR3: TGTGCCAGCAGTTTCACAGGGTCTTACGAGCAGTACTTC.

There are a few counts of this clonotype. The V gene is TRBV12-3 or TRBV12-4, the J gene TRBJ2-7, with D perhaps matching TRBD2 (6 bases). V lost 7 bases to trimming and J lost 1 base, with 14 bases between them. The CDR3 extends over 14 amino acids. The CDR3 DNA is TGTGCCAGCACCCGAGACGGACTATCCTACGAGCAGTACTTC. Translation gives CASTRDGLSYEQYF.

In nucleotides, the CDR3 is TGTGCCAGCAGCTTTAGCAGATCTCGCAATGAGCAGTTCTTC. Translated: CASSFSRSRNEQFF. The chain joins TRBV7-2 to TRBJ2-1; the D is unclear. The V gene's germline CDR1 is SGHTA and CDR2 FQGNSA. The V end lost 3 bases, the J end lost 6 bases, and 12 bases lay between the germline ends. This CDR3 contains 14 residues.

The chain is built from TRBV6-4 and TRBJ1-1; D ambiguous. Germline V gene data show CDR1 as MRHNA and CDR2 as SNTAGT. This CDR3 spans 14 amino acids. V was trimmed by 6 bases and J by 0 bases, leaving 11 bases between them. CDR3 loop: CASSPTVMNTEAFF. Here the CDR3 DNA reads TGTGCCAGCAGCCCGACGGTAATGAACACTGAAGCTTTCTTT.

There are a few counts of this clonotype. This chain connects TRBV6-6 to TRBJ2-5, with D hard to call. This CDR3 is 11 amino acids long. Germline-derived CDR1 and CDR2 are MNHNY and SVGAGI (reference sequence). V lost 7 bases and J lost 4, with 7 bases in between. CDR3 DNA sequence: TGTGCCAGCACTCAACGAGAGACCCAGTACTTC. Protein sequence: CASTQRETQYF.